These 12 T cell receptor beta chains were all obtained from the same sample, sequenced in a study of CD8 T cells in Susac syndrome. The RNA input was 0.5 to 1 ug, and it was reverse transcribed with random hexamers. One entry per CDR3 protein results from TCRdb running MiXCR on the immunoSEQ multiplex PCR reads. The repertoire consists of around 150,000 distinct CDR3 sequences, with approximately 96% occurring once and the leading ten covering over 0.12%. The sample comprised CD4+ T cells from PBMCs. These receptors all stem from a human donor in good health.

This sequence joins TRBV25-1 and TRBJ2-6, with D hard to call. Trimming took off 1 base at V and 0 bases at J, with 13 bases between the two ends. Germline assignment: CDR1 MGHDK and CDR2 SYGVNS. The CDR3 consists of 18 residues. CDR3 protein: CASSESPGLSSGANVLTF. In DNA, the CDR3 is TGTGCCAGCAGTGAATCCCCGGGCCTCTCCTCTGGGGCCAACGTCCTGACTTTC.

This clonotype was recorded once. Here the CDR3 reads CASKGDGYTF. CDR3 DNA sequence: TGTGCCAGCAAAGGGGACGGCTACACCTTC. This chain connects TRBV12-3 or TRBV12-4 to TRBJ1-2; weak D call: TRBD1 (5 bases). V dropped 7 bases and J dropped 8 bases, with 8 bases sitting between them. The CDR3 loop spans 10 amino acids.

This chain links TRBV30 with TRBJ2-7; D is undetermined. CDR3 size: 11 residues. The ends were cut back, 0 bases at V and 13 bases at J, with 13 bases in the middle. Germline V gene data show CDR1 as GTSNPN and CDR2 as SVGIG (reference sequence). CDR3 coding DNA: TGTGCCTGGAGTGTGGGTAAAGTGGGATACTTC. This encodes CAWSVGKVGYF.

The chain recombines TRBV29-1 with TRBJ1-1, with D possibly being TRBD1 (6 bases). The CDR3 length is 15 residues. Germline V gene lookup returns CDR1 SQVTM and CDR2 ANQGSEA. The V and J ends lost 4 bases and 8 bases respectively, with 23 bases between them. The CDR3 DNA is TGCAGCGTTGGGGCGGCTTTCACACAGGGTGACGAAGCTTTCTTT. It yields the protein CSVGAAFTQGDEAFF.

The chain joins TRBV28 to TRBJ2-1; 8 nucleotides agree with TRBD2. The germline V gene encodes CDR1 MDHEN and CDR2 SYDVKM. V lost 6 bases to trimming and J lost 0 bases; unmatched junction nucleotides: 13. This CDR3 has 18 residues. CDR3 in DNA: TGTGCCAGCAGAGAGTGGGGAGTAGCGGGGTACTCCTACAATGAGCAGTTCTTC. It codes for CASREWGVAGYSYNEQFF. The variable domain in full, completed from reference TRBV28 and TRBJ2-1, reads DVKVTQSSRYLVKRTGEKVFLECVQDMDHENMFWYRQDPGLGLRLIYFSYDVKMKEKGDIPEGYSVSREKKERFSLILESASTNQTSMYLCASREWGVAGYSYNEQFFGPGTRLTVL.

The chain joins TRBV2 to TRBJ2-7; 10 bases are shared with TRBD1. Germline V gene data show CDR1 as SNHLY and CDR2 as FYNNEI. V shed 8 bases and J 4 bases; nucleotides not matched to a gene: 5. This CDR3 has 13 residues. Written as DNA, the CDR3 is TGTGCCAGCCGGGGACAGGGGACTTACGAGCAGTACTTC. It specifies CASRGQGTYEQYF.

The gene calls are TRBV5-4 and TRBJ2-3, with 13 bases that match TRBD2. This CDR3 is 17 amino acids long. CDR1 SGHNT and CDR2 YYREEE come from the germline V gene (reference sequence). J was trimmed by 0 bases and V by 4 bases; bases with no gene match: 5. The CDR3 sequence: CASSQGLAGQSTDTQYF. The CDR3 nucleotides are TGTGCCAGCAGCCAGGGACTAGCGGGGCAGAGCACAGATACGCAGTATTTT.

This chain joins TRBV20-1 and TRBJ2-1; possible D gene TRBD2, 5 bases. V was cut by 1 base and J by 3 bases, with 16 bases left in between. Per the germline V gene, CDR1 is DFQATT and CDR2 is SNEGSKA (reference sequence). The CDR3 totals 16 residues. The CDR3 DNA follows: TGCAGTGCTAGAGTGAGGTTTCGGGGAGACTACAATGAGCAGTTCTTC. Translated: CSARVRFRGDYNEQFF.

CDR3 sequence (DNA): TGTGCCAGCAGCTTCCAGCGGGGGGGCCGGGAGACCCAGTACTTC. Its translation is CASSFQRGGRETQYF. The chain combines TRBV7-2 with TRBJ2-5; 10 bases are shared with TRBD2. With V trimmed by 3 bases and J by 5 bases, 6 bases remained unmatched. Germline V gene lookup returns CDR1 SGHTA and CDR2 FQGNSA. This CDR3 region has 15 residues.

V is TRBV9 and J is TRBJ1-1; tentative D call: TRBD1 (6 bases). The CDR3 contains 14 residues. V was shortened by 0 bases and J by 10 bases, with 16 bases between the two germline ends. Germline V gene data show CDR1 as SGDLS and CDR2 as YYNGEE. The CDR3 region is CASSVGTVGLAAFF. CDR3 nucleotides: TGTGCCAGCAGCGTAGGGACAGTCGGGCTGGCAGCTTTCTTT.

This sequence joins TRBV30 and TRBJ2-7, with a possible D match to TRBD2 (7 bases). Trimming took 0 bases from V and 2 from J, leaving 11 bases between them. This CDR3 comprises 14 residues. From germline, CDR1 is GTSNPN and CDR2 SVGIG (reference sequence). CDR3 sequence reads: CAWSVSGGAYEQYF. In DNA form, the CDR3 reads TGTGCCTGGAGTGTATCGGGGGGCGCCTACGAGCAGTACTTC.

The genes are TRBV7-9 and TRBJ1-6, with TRBD1 matching over 7 bases. CDR1 and CDR2 (germline): SEHNR, FQNEAQ (reference sequence). This CDR3 comprises 14 residues. J was trimmed by 8 bases and V by 5 bases; bases with no gene match: 6. Here the CDR3 DNA reads TGTGCCAGCAGCCGGGGGACAGACCATTCACCCCTCCACTTT. Amino acid sequence: CASSRGTDHSPLHF.